This T cell receptor (beta chain) was identified in a study of T cells in pancreatic ductal adenocarcinoma. Study conclusions and caveats: Mean clonality was approximately 0.12 in tumors and roughly 0.066 in blood, not significantly different.

A remark on this clone: Its target is unknown.

The CDR3 covers 14 residues. CDR1 is GTSNPN and CDR2 is SVGIG in the germline V gene (reference sequence). V was trimmed by 4 bases and J by 1 base, leaving 12 bases between them. Only in-frame clones appear in the TCRdb table, and some are missing; sequencing was by immunoSEQ multiplex PCR. The sample carries over 100,000 clones, roughly 96% recorded once. No neoadjuvant therapy was given to the selected pancreatic ductal adenocarcinoma patients before their surgery. This TCR derives from a human donor with pancreatic ductal adenocarcinoma. What was sequenced was PBMCs. The chain uses TRBV30 and TRBJ2-3, with D possibly being TRBD2 (5 bases). CDR3 DNA sequence: TGTGCCTGGACCATAGGACTGGGCACAGATACGCAGTATTTT. Translating it yields CAWTIGLGTDTQYF. Drawing the rest from reference TRBV30 and TRBJ2-3, the complete variable domain is SQTIHQWPATLVQPVGSPLSLECTVEGTSNPNLYWYRQAAGRGLQLLFYSVGIGQISSEVPQNLSASRPQDRQFILSSKKLLLSDSGFYLCAWTIGLGTDTQYFGPGTRLTVL.